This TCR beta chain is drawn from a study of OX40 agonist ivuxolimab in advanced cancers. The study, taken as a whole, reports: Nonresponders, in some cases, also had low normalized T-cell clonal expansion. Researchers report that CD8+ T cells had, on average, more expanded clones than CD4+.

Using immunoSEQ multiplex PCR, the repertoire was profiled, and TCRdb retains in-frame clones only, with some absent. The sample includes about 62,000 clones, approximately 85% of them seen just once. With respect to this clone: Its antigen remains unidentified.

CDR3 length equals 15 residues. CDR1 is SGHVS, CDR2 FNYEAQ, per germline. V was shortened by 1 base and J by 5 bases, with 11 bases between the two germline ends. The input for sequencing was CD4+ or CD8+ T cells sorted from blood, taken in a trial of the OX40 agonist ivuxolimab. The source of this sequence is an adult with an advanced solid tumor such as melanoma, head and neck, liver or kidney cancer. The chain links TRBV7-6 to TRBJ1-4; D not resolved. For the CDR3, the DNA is TGTGCCAGCAGCTTAGGAGGGTTTAACAATGAAAAACTGTTTTTT. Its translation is CASSLGGFNNEKLFF.